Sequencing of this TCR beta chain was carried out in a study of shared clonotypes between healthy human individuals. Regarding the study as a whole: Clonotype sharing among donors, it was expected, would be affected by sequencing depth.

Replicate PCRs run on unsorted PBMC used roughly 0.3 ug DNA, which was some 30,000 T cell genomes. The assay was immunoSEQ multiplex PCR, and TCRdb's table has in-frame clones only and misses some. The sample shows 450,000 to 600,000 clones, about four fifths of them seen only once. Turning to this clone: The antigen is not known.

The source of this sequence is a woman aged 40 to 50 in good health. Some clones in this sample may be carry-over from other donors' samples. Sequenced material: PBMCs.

The CDR3 DNA reads as TGTGCCAGCAGCTACCAGGGTGCGAACACCGGGGAGCTGTTTTTT. Residues: CASSYQGANTGELFF. This chain links TRBV7-9 with TRBJ2-2, with D perhaps TRBD1 (5 bases). V lost 4 bases to trimming and J lost 0 bases, with 9 bases between them. Germline CDR1 is SEHNR and CDR2 is FQNEAQ (reference sequence). The CDR3 totals 15 residues.